Here is one T cell receptor (beta chain) with its context. Germline V lookup: CDR1 SNHLY, CDR2 FYNNEI. The V and J ends lost 2 bases and 2 bases, in that order; junction bases with no gene match: 4. The CDR3 is 15 amino acids. PCR primers comprised 60 Vbeta and 13 Jbeta primers. As processed by the authors: Later analysis identified roughly 84 million unique TCR beta chains, 9 million to 12 million shared. Libraries were prepared by immunoSEQ multiplex PCR; TCRdb keeps only in-frame clonotypes and omits some of them. V and J calls and clone size are as listed in that table; D and trimming were resolved from the DNA. The sample shows 55,000 to 70,000 clones, under 80% of them seen only once. These data are taken from a study of cytomegalovirus exposure and HLA in healthy donors. Across the whole study: An analysis done earlier identified some 120 million unique TCR beta sequences from about 180 million T cells.

Healthy people donating bone marrow made up the donors. The TCR comes from a young woman in good health and CMV-seronegative. The V call is TRBV2, the J call TRBJ2-3; 7 bases agree with TRBD2. What was sequenced was PBMCs. Here the CDR3 reads CASSERLAVTDTQYF. CDR3 coding DNA: TGTGCCAGCAGTGAACGGCTAGCGGTCACAGATACGCAGTATTTT.